Listed here are 22 T cell receptor beta chains from one sample, sequenced in a study of blood T cell repertoires in COVID-19 (dated by TCRdb to the early 2020s). Library prep was done by the immunoSEQ multiplex PCR assay. Entries here come from immuneACCESS through TCRdb and include only in-frame sequences with V and J called. Some clones fail to appear in such tables; in the studies checked, an unresolved V gene covers under half of the shortfall, and the cause of the remainder is unknown. The sample table shows 300,000 to 350,000 clones, and roughly 87% are seen once. Of the sample, 0.9% to 1.2% is held by the ten largest clones. Specimen: PBMCs or T cells enriched from blood (not recorded which). These receptors were collected from a woman in her twenties or thirties who had recovered from COVID-19.

The chain recombines TRBV5-1 with TRBJ2-7, with TRBD1 matching over 7 bases. Germline CDR1 reads SGHRS; CDR2 reads YFSETQ. J gave up 1 base and V 7 bases, and 8 bases lay outside the gene matches. The length of the CDR3 is 14 residues. Here the CDR3 reads CASRGTVSSYEQYF. CDR3 nucleotide sequence: TGCGCCAGCCGTGGGACAGTGAGTTCCTACGAGCAGTACTTC.

The chain is built from TRBV19 and TRBJ1-2; D gene ambiguous. V lost 9 bases, J lost 4 bases, and 12 bases lay in between. This CDR3 has 12 amino acids. CDR1 LNHDA and CDR2 SQIVND come from the germline V gene (reference sequence). DNA of the CDR3: TGTGCCAGCACTATAGGTAGCTATGGCTACACCTTC. Amino acid sequence: CASTIGSYGYTF.

The gene calls are TRBV28 and TRBJ1-6, with 10 bases lining up with TRBD1. Germline V gene lookup returns CDR1 MDHEN and CDR2 SYDVKM. This CDR3 contains 19 residues. V dropped 7 bases and J dropped 7; count of bases not matched to a gene: 19. The CDR3 reads CASITEGTGALPGNSPLHF. For the CDR3, the DNA is TGTGCCAGCATAACCGAGGGGACAGGGGCCCTCCCCGGGAATTCACCCCTCCACTTT.

The gene calls are TRBV6-5 and TRBJ2-7, with D possibly matching TRBD1 (6 bases). CDR1 is MNHEY, CDR2 SVGAGI, per germline. The CDR3 extends over 14 amino acids. V lost 5 bases and J lost 3, with 14 bases in between. CDR3 coding DNA: TGTGCCAGCAGTCAACAGGGCGGCGACTACGAGCAGTACTTC. It specifies CASSQQGGDYEQYF.

This chain joins TRBV3-1 (or the pseudogene TRBV3-2) and TRBJ1-5; 7 bases are a match to TRBD1. The CDR3 contains 13 residues. With V trimmed by 4 bases and J by 5 bases, 2 bases remained unmatched. Germline-derived CDR1 and CDR2 are LGHDT and YNNKEL (reference sequence). The CDR3 is CASSPDRDQPQHF. The CDR3 bases are TGTGCCAGCAGCCCCGACAGGGATCAGCCCCAGCATTTT.

V is TRBV7-8 and J is TRBJ2-4; tentative D call: TRBD1 (6 bases). Germline CDR1 SGHVS, CDR2 FQNEAQ. V gave up 5 bases and J gave up 3 bases, with 14 bases separating them. This CDR3 has 15 amino acids. The CDR3 spells CASSARGWDKNIQYF. The DNA of the CDR3 is TGTGCCAGCAGCGCCAGGGGTTGGGACAAAAACATTCAGTACTTC.

The rearrangement joins TRBV25-1 to TRBJ1-2, with 7 bases lining up with TRBD1. Germline lookup yields CDR1 MGHDK and CDR2 SYGVNS. The CDR3 sequence is 13 residues long. Trimming took 6 bases from V and 6 from J; bases not matched to a gene: 7. The CDR3 coding sequence is TGTGCCAGCAGCATGTCCAGGGGGAATGGCTACACCTTC. It specifies CASSMSRGNGYTF.

The gene calls are TRBV11-2 and TRBJ1-4; 7 bases are a match to TRBD1. J was trimmed by 4 bases and V by 5 bases; bases with no gene match: 7. Germline CDR1 reads SGHAT; CDR2 reads FQNNGV. This CDR3 comprises 15 residues. The CDR3 DNA sequence: TGTGCCAGCAGCGATCGGGACAGAATTAATGAAAAACTGTTTTTT. It specifies CASSDRDRINEKLFF.

The chain carries TRBV14 and TRBJ2-7, with TRBD1 identical over 9 bases. The junction had 15 bases not matched to a gene; V was cut back by 3 bases and J by 6 bases. Germline CDR1 reads SGHDN; CDR2 reads FVKESK. This CDR3 spans 17 amino acids. The CDR3 nucleotides read TGTGCCAGCAGCCAGGATGTCCCGGGACAGGGTTCGGGCGAGCAGTACTTC. Encoded protein: CASSQDVPGQGSGEQYF.

V gene TRBV28 combines with J gene TRBJ1-2, with TRBD1 matching over 9 bases. The V and J ends lost 3 bases and 6 bases, in that order; junction bases with no gene match: 26. Germline V gives CDR1 MDHEN, CDR2 SYDVKM. This CDR3 comprises 21 residues. CDR3 residues: CASSFTPPMFRLEQGADGYTF. In DNA, the CDR3 is TGTGCCAGCAGTTTCACCCCCCCGATGTTCCGCCTAGAACAGGGGGCGGATGGCTACACCTTC.

V usage is TRBV5-4 and J usage is TRBJ1-2; D remains ambiguous. With 0 bases removed from V and 4 bases from J, the gap between germline ends came to 10 bases. The CDR3 runs to 14 residues. Per germline, CDR1 SGHNT and CDR2 YYREEE (reference sequence). CDR3 DNA: TGTGCCAGCAGCTTGGCCACAGAGAGCTATGGCTACACCTTC. As protein: CASSLATESYGYTF. Based on the CDR3 plus reference TRBV5-4 and TRBJ1-2, the full variable domain is ETGVTQSPTHLIKTRGQQVTLRCSSQSGHNTVSWYQQALGQGPQFIFQYYREEENGRGNFPPRFSGLQFPNYSSELNVNALELDDSALYLCASSLATESYGYTFGSGTRLTVV.

The sample holds one count of this clone. The gene calls are TRBV6-2 or TRBV6-3 and TRBJ1-5, with 9 positions matching TRBD1. Trimming took 2 bases from V and 3 from J; bases not matched to a gene: 8. Germline lookup yields CDR1 MNHEY and CDR2 SVGEGT. The CDR3 spans 17 residues. CDR3 sequence reads: CASSYVADRGFNQPQHF. Written as DNA, the CDR3 is TGTGCCAGCAGTTACGTGGCCGACAGGGGGTTCAATCAGCCCCAGCATTTT.

This clone appeared a single time. CDR3 loop: CASSEAGQGHEQYF. The CDR3 DNA reads TGTGCCAGCAGTGAAGCTGGACAGGGGCACGAGCAGTACTTC. V usage is TRBV6-1 and J usage is TRBJ2-7; 9 bases line up with TRBD1. CDR3 length equals 14 residues. Germline-derived CDR1 and CDR2 are MNHNS and SASEGT. The ends lost 0 bases at V and 5 bases at J; junction bases unmatched: 2.

The chain combines TRBV18 with TRBJ2-2; a weak D match, TRBD2 (6 bases). Germline-derived CDR1 and CDR2 are KGHSH and LQKENI. With 1 base removed from V and 2 bases from J, the gap between germline ends came to 8 bases. The CDR3 totals 15 residues. The DNA for the CDR3 is TGTGCCAGCTCACCACGGGGGGACAACACCGGGGAGCTGTTTTTT. This translates into CASSPRGDNTGELFF.

In its sample, this clone was seen a few times. The CDR3: CASSRIPAGAILRSTGELFF. The CDR3 nucleotides are TGCGCCAGCAGCCGTATCCCCGCAGGGGCCATTCTTCGATCCACCGGGGAGCTGTTTTTT. This chain connects TRBV5-1 to TRBJ2-2, with a possible D match to TRBD1 (6 bases). The CDR3 loop spans 20 amino acids. The V end lost 4 bases, the J end lost 4 bases, and 29 bases lay between the germline ends. Germline loops: CDR1 SGHRS, CDR2 YFSETQ.

The J gene is TRBJ2-1, the V gene TRBV7-6, with 9 bases fitting TRBD1. Germline lookup yields CDR1 SGHVS and CDR2 FNYEAQ. V lost 2 bases and J lost 3; bases outside the gene matches: 5. CDR3 length: 16 amino acids. Here the CDR3 DNA reads TGTGCCAGCAGCTTATATAACAGGGGGCTCTACAATGAGCAGTTCTTC. This codes for CASSLYNRGLYNEQFF. Looking up the rest from reference TRBV7-6 and TRBJ2-1 gives the full variable domain: GAGVSQSPRYKVTKRGQDVALRCDPISGHVSLYWYRQALGQGPEFLTYFNYEAQQDKSGLPNDRFSAERPEGSISTLTIQRTEQRDSAMYRCASSLYNRGLYNEQFFGPGTRLTVL.

V is TRBV6-1 and J is TRBJ2-6, with a weak D call TRBD1 (6 bases). CDR3 size: 15 residues. Germline CDR1 is MNHNS and CDR2 is SASEGT. The V end was cut by 6 bases, the J end by 2 bases, with 11 bases between. CDR3 bases: TGTGCCAGCAGGGAAAACAGGGCTGGGGCCAACGTCCTGACTTTC. Its protein product is CASRENRAGANVLTF.

V usage is TRBV24-1 and J usage is TRBJ2-2; D is perhaps TRBD2 (7 bases). The length of the CDR3 is 17 residues. Trimming left V 1 base short and J 0 bases short, with 11 bases between. Germline-derived CDR1 and CDR2 are KGHDR and SFDVKD. Here the CDR3 DNA reads TGTGCCACCAGTGATTTCTGGGGGGGCCCGAACACCGGGGAGCTGTTTTTT. Translation gives CATSDFWGGPNTGELFF.

The genes are TRBV3-1 (or the pseudogene TRBV3-2) and TRBJ1-1; TRBD1 matches at 7 bases. The CDR3 loop spans 14 amino acids. Trimming removed 2 bases from V and 5 bases from J; junction bases left unmatched: 5. Germline V gene sequence: CDR1 LGHDT, CDR2 YNNKEL (reference sequence). CDR3 residues: CASSQITGDTEAFF. For the CDR3, the DNA is TGTGCCAGCAGCCAAATCACAGGGGATACTGAAGCTTTCTTT.

The J gene is TRBJ1-3, the V gene TRBV4-1, with D uncertain. Germline CDR1 reads MGHRA; CDR2 reads YSYEKL. V was shortened by 1 base and J by 8 bases, with 15 bases between the two germline ends. There are 15 residues in the CDR3. CDR3 residues: CASSQVLGSEDTIYF. The CDR3 DNA follows: TGCGCCAGCAGCCAAGTCCTGGGTTCCGAGGACACCATATATTTT.

The genes are TRBV19 and TRBJ1-1; the match to TRBD1 covers 10 bases. Looked up from germline, CDR1 is LNHDA and CDR2 is SQIVND (reference sequence). V gave up 3 bases and J gave up 5 bases; unmatched junction bases: 9. The CDR3 runs to 16 residues. The CDR3 spells CASSMGGQGGRTEAFF. CDR3 DNA sequence: TGTGCCAGTAGTATGGGCGGACAGGGGGGGAGGACTGAAGCTTTCTTT.

The chain employs TRBV10-1 and TRBJ2-1, with 9 bases aligning to TRBD2. V trimming: 1 base; J trimming: 6 bases; junction bases outside the gene matches: 1. The CDR3 extends over 14 amino acids. The germline V gene has CDR1 WNHNN and CDR2 SYGVQD (reference sequence). The chain's CDR3 is CASSELRGGNEQFF. CDR3 nucleotide sequence: TGCGCCAGCAGTGAGTTGCGGGGGGGCAATGAGCAGTTCTTC.